This TCR beta chain was recorded in a study of T cells in Graves' hyperthyroidism and ophthalmopathy. At the level of the study: Specimen type is peripheral blood, collected at initial diagnosis prior to any treatment.

J was trimmed by 1 base and V by 5 bases; bases with no gene match: 3. CDR1 is SEHNR and CDR2 is FQNEAQ in the germline V gene (reference sequence). This CDR3 comprises 15 residues. Clinical symptoms, serum thyroxine and TRAb, thyroid ultrasound and orbital computed tomography were used for the diagnoses. Amplification of TCR beta CDR3 regions was performed using RNA transcripts as template. With the HTBI primer set, the TCR CDR3 went through a first round of RT-PCR. TCRdb passed the multiplex PCR reads through MiXCR, listing each CDR3 protein once. The profile shows 540,000 or so distinct CDR3 sequences, around a sixth of them singletons. As to this clonotype: No antigen is known for it.

General observations from the study: Before onset, ophthalmopathy was predicted by the model a median around 6.2 months earlier.

Source material: blood. V and J are TRBV7-9 and TRBJ2-4, with TRBD1 matching 9 bases. This receptor was taken from a woman in her 30s with Graves' hyperthyroidism. CDR3 nucleotides: TGTGCCAGCAGCCCCGGACAGGGGGCCAAAAACATTCAGTACTTC. As protein: CASSPGQGAKNIQYF.